This TCR beta chain came from a study of early T cells in non-severe SARS-CoV-2 infection. Overall study context: Alpha and beta chains were unpaired, from unsorted whole-blood bulk RNA.

Individual cDNA molecules received unique molecular identifiers during library preparation. MiXCR, run by TCRdb on the 5' RACE reads, gives a single entry per CDR3 protein. The repertoire holds tens of thousands of distinct CDR3 sequences, with 9.5% to 13% as singletons. The CDR3 consists of 19 residues. V shed 7 bases and J shed 0 bases, with 22 bases lying between them. Looked up from germline, CDR1 is MGHRA and CDR2 is YSYEKL. This clonotype appeared many times. The antigen remains unidentified. The study, taken as a whole, reports: Anti-spike CD8 responses were favored by VDJdb matching, which missed private and CD4 specificities.

The V gene is TRBV4-1, the J gene TRBJ2-6; D is uncertain. The clonotype comes from an adult who was a healthcare worker with PCR-confirmed SARS-CoV-2 infection or an uninfected control (not recorded which). Sequencing was performed on whole blood. As DNA, the CDR3 is TGCGCCAGCACTCCTACAGAGTGGAGAACGACCTCTGGGGCCAACGTCCTGACTTTC. Residues: CASTPTEWRTTSGANVLTF.